Below, one T cell receptor beta chain is given with its context. The antigen remains unidentified. The record originates from a study of cytomegalovirus exposure and HLA in healthy donors. Study-wide findings and caveats: Fewer N-insertions (relative to the approximately 670-donor mean) were reportedly seen in an Asian-associated ancestry cluster in a later analysis. Reported performance of the classifier showed diagnosis of cytomegalovirus status with high specificity and sensitivity.

Trimming took 4 bases from V and 8 from J; bases not matched to a gene: 8. The CDR3 spans 14 residues. CDR1 MNHNS and CDR2 SASEGT come from the germline V gene. It was with 60 Vbeta and 13 Jbeta primers that the PCR ran. Data came from immunoSEQ multiplex PCR; TCRdb stores just in-frame clones and leaves some out. The data show approximately 190,000 clones, with roughly four fifths seen just once and roughly 2.1% held by the top ten. Specimen: PBMCs. This receptor was taken from a woman in her late teens or twenties in good health and CMV-seropositive. V gene TRBV6-1 combines with J gene TRBJ2-1, with 7 positions matching TRBD1. CDR3 sequence (DNA): TGTGCCAGCAGTGTAGGGGGCGGCCCCTATGAGCAGTTCTTC. It yields the protein CASSVGGGPYEQFF.